This TCR beta chain came from a study of shared T cell receptors in the human thymus. Germline-derived CDR1 and CDR2 are MRHNA and SNTAGT. The CDR3 contains 16 residues. V lost 0 bases and J lost 4; bases outside the gene matches: 5. TCRdb's table, derived via immunoSEQ multiplex PCR, lists solely in-frame clones and lacks some. The sample yields hundreds of thousands of clones, approximately 90% seen once. The sample also formed part of further work on human thymus T cells. From that paper: Finnish infants who were healthy and having corrective surgery for congenital heart defects made up the donors. The thymus tissue came from resections taken during corrective heart surgery. Thymic repertoires from unrelated individuals overlapped highly, related research reported.

The gene calls are TRBV6-4 and TRBJ2-1, with TRBD2 matching 8 bases. The sequencing input was thymocytes. This receptor was taken from a boy under two years old with a congenital heart defect. The CDR3 loop reads CASSDSPTSEYNEQFF. CDR3 nucleotides: TGTGCCAGCAGTGACTCGCCGACTAGCGAGTACAATGAGCAGTTCTTC.